The 28 T cell receptor beta chains below come from one sample, sequenced in a study of T cell repertoires in cytomegalovirus infection. Their target antigens are unknown. One entry per CDR3 protein, called by TCRdb with MiXCR from the reads. Of roughly 180,000 distinct CDR3 sequences in the sample, about a fifth were seen once. The sequencing used CD8+ T cells from cultured PBMCs, collected from culture after CMV antigen stimulation. The source is a human donor in good health (CMV status not recorded). Some clones in this sample may be carry-over from other donors' samples.

The V and J genes are TRBV4-1 and TRBJ2-7; a weak D match, TRBD1 (5 bases). The CDR3 has 14 amino acids. V shed 0 bases and J shed 3 bases, with 9 bases lying between them. Germline V gene data show CDR1 as MGHRA and CDR2 as YSYEKL. Here the CDR3 DNA reads TGCGCCAGCAGCCAAGATGGGCAGGGCTACGAGCAGTACTTC. Translated: CASSQDGQGYEQYF.

V gene TRBV9 combines with J gene TRBJ2-3, with 8 bases fitting TRBD1. V lost 0 bases, J lost 3 bases, and 3 bases stayed unmatched. The CDR3 consists of 15 residues. Germline V gives CDR1 SGDLS, CDR2 YYNGEE. As DNA, the CDR3 is TGTGCCAGCAGCGTAGGGGGACAGGTTACAGATACGCAGTATTTT. It yields the protein CASSVGGQVTDTQYF.

This clonotype was observed many times. DNA for the CDR3: TGTGCCAGCAGTTTATCCGAGACAGGGGATCTCGATGGCTACACCTTC. It is translated as CASSLSETGDLDGYTF. V and J are TRBV6-1 and TRBJ1-2, with 8 bases matching TRBD1. Germline V CDR1 and CDR2: MNHNS, SASEGT. CDR3 length: 16 residues. V lost 5 bases, J lost 6 bases, and 14 bases stayed unmatched.

This clonotype was recorded a few times. The chain employs TRBV7-9 and TRBJ1-5; tentatively, D is TRBD1 (5 bases). V lost 4 bases to trimming and J lost 2 bases, with 15 bases between them. The CDR3 is 16 amino acids. In germline, CDR1 is SEHNR, CDR2 FQNEAQ (reference sequence). The CDR3 nucleotides read TGTGCCAGCAGCTCGAGGGACGAGGAGGGCAATCAGCCCCAGCATTTT. The encoded protein is CASSSRDEEGNQPQHF.

In its sample, this clonotype was seen a few times. V gene TRBV28 combines with J gene TRBJ1-1; 8 bases map to TRBD1. V shed 5 bases and J 1 base; nucleotides not matched to a gene: 18. The CDR3 consists of 19 residues. Germline lookup yields CDR1 MDHEN and CDR2 SYDVKM. CDR3 in DNA: TGTGCCAGCAGTCCTTTCGAGGAGTTCCCCGGGACAGGGAACACTGAAGCTTTCTTT. This sequence encodes CASSPFEEFPGTGNTEAFF.

This clonotype was found a few times. V and J are TRBV7-2 and TRBJ1-2; maybe TRBD1 (5 bases). Trimming took off 0 bases at V and 6 bases at J, with 11 bases between the two ends. Germline-derived CDR1 and CDR2 are SGHTA and FQGNSA. The CDR3 consists of 14 residues. The CDR3 DNA reads as TGTGCCAGCAGCTTAGCGGCCAGGGTACATGGCTACACCTTC. This sequence encodes CASSLAARVHGYTF.

This clonotype was observed once. V gene TRBV28 combines with J gene TRBJ2-5, with 13 positions matching TRBD2. Germline V gene data show CDR1 as MDHEN and CDR2 as SYDVKM. Trimming removed 2 bases from V and 3 bases from J; junction bases left unmatched: 6. The CDR3 is made up of 17 amino acids. The CDR3 region has the DNA TGTGCCAGCAGTTTAGCTCCCACTAGCGGGGGGGAAGAGACCCAGTACTTC. This translates into CASSLAPTSGGEETQYF.

The V call is TRBV7-6, the J call TRBJ2-5; TRBD2 is a possible D gene (5 bases). The CDR3 totals 17 residues. V shed 1 base and J shed 5 bases, with 20 bases lying between them. Germline loops: CDR1 SGHVS, CDR2 FNYEAQ. CDR3 protein: CASSLDVSTRRGETQYF. The CDR3 DNA reads TGTGCCAGCAGCTTAGACGTCTCGACCAGGCGCGGGGAGACCCAGTACTTC.

The chain links TRBV10-3 to TRBJ1-1; D not resolved. This CDR3 contains 16 residues. V was clipped by 8 bases and J by 0 bases, with 19 bases between them. Germline CDR1 is ENHRY and CDR2 is SYGVKD. The CDR3 region is CAISPGLTAMNTEAFF. Here the CDR3 DNA reads TGTGCCATCTCCCCAGGCCTAACAGCCATGAACACTGAAGCTTTCTTT.

The chain combines TRBV11-2 with TRBJ2-5, with D tentatively TRBD2 (6 bases). Germline V gives CDR1 SGHAT, CDR2 FQNNGV. The CDR3 runs 17 residues. V was pared by 1 base and J by 4 bases, with 19 bases between. CDR3 loop: CASSLGIWQGGGETQYF. DNA for the CDR3: TGTGCCAGCAGCTTAGGAATATGGCAGGGAGGAGGAGAGACCCAGTACTTC.

This chain joins TRBV6-2 or TRBV6-3 and TRBJ1-5; no clear D gene. The CDR3 extends over 15 amino acids. The germline V gene encodes CDR1 MNHEY and CDR2 SVGEGT. V lost 11 bases, J lost 0 bases, and 17 bases lay in between. CDR3: CACKRRTDSNQPQHF. As DNA, the CDR3 is TGTGCCTGTAAGCGGAGAACGGATAGCAATCAGCCCCAGCATTTT.

In its sample, this clonotype was seen a few times. The chain joins TRBV27 to TRBJ2-1, with a tentative D call TRBD1 (5 bases). The germline CDR1 and CDR2 sequences are MNHEY and SMNVEV (reference sequence). The germline V and J ends were trimmed by 0 bases and 7 bases, with 10 bases remaining between them. The CDR3 is made up of 14 amino acids. Written as DNA, the CDR3 is TGTGCCAGCAGTTTATCGACAGTCACTAATGAGCAGTTCTTC. Its translation is CASSLSTVTNEQFF.

The rearrangement joins TRBV9 to TRBJ1-1; no definite D call. V lost 4 bases, J lost 11 bases, and 24 bases lay in between. This CDR3 has 15 residues. CDR1 and CDR2 (germline): SGDLS, YYNGEE. CDR3 DNA: TGTGCCAGCAGCCCCCCGGGGTCCGAGGCCTTGAGTGCTTTCTTT. Protein: CASSPPGSEALSAFF.

The CDR3 sequence is CASSLKAGSTDTQYF. CDR3 bases: TGTGCCAGCAGCCTTAAAGCGGGGAGCACAGATACGCAGTATTTT. The V call is TRBV4-2, the J call TRBJ2-3; TRBD2 matches at 7 bases. The V gene's germline CDR1 is LGHNA and CDR2 YNFKEQ. The CDR3 spans 15 residues. V lost 4 bases and J lost 0; bases outside the gene matches: 4.

The chain links TRBV6-1 to TRBJ1-5; D not certain. Germline CDR1 and CDR2: MNHNS and SASEGT. V lost 7 bases and J lost 7, with 14 bases in between. CDR3 length equals 13 residues. CDR3 in amino acids: CASIPDRKQPQHF. The CDR3 DNA is TGTGCCAGCATCCCGGATAGGAAACAGCCCCAGCATTTT.

This clonotype was observed a few times. The CDR3 DNA reads as TGTGCCAGCAGTTTGGAGGTGACAGGGGGCCTTAGTACAGATACGCAGTATTTT. Translation gives CASSLEVTGGLSTDTQYF. The chain combines TRBV28 with TRBJ2-3, with 10 positions matching TRBD1. CDR1 and CDR2 (germline): MDHEN, SYDVKM. The CDR3 is 18 amino acids. The V gene end was trimmed by 3 bases and the J gene end by 3 bases; junction bases not matched to a gene: 12.

The gene calls are TRBV19 and TRBJ2-1; perhaps TRBD1 as D (5 bases). V shed 4 bases and J shed 4 bases, with 8 bases lying between them. Germline V CDR1 and CDR2: LNHDA, SQIVND (reference sequence). The CDR3 is 13 residues long. CDR3 protein: CASSKTAYNEQFF. The CDR3 bases are TGTGCCAGTAGTAAGACAGCTTACAATGAGCAGTTCTTC.

The V and J genes are TRBV6-5 and TRBJ2-3; no definite D call. Germline V gene lookup returns CDR1 MNHEY and CDR2 SVGAGI. The CDR3 contains 14 residues. V was cut by 2 bases and J by 0 bases, with 6 bases left in between. The CDR3 DNA sequence: TGTGCCAGCAGTTACCTGAGAAGCACAGATACGCAGTATTTT. Protein: CASSYLRSTDTQYF.

The gene calls are TRBV7-2 and TRBJ2-7, with 7 positions matching TRBD1. CDR3 length: 13 amino acids. The germline V gene has CDR1 SGHTA and CDR2 FQGNSA. V gave up 3 bases and J gave up 9 bases; unmatched junction bases: 8. The CDR3 region is CASSLPGQTTQYF. In nucleotides, the CDR3 is TGTGCCAGCAGCTTGCCGGGACAGACGACGCAGTACTTC.

Only a few counts were recorded for this clonotype. This chain links TRBV7-2 with TRBJ1-1; 8 bases agree with TRBD1. Looked up from germline, CDR1 is SGHTA and CDR2 is FQGNSA. This CDR3 contains 15 residues. The J segment lost 7 bases and the V segment lost 5 bases, leaving 12 bases of the junction unmatched. The CDR3 sequence: CASSPYSGTGIEAFF. The CDR3 nucleotides read TGTGCCAGCAGCCCCTACTCCGGGACAGGAATTGAAGCTTTCTTT.

In this sample, this clonotype turned up a few times. The chain recombines TRBV15 with TRBJ1-5; D is ambiguous. Germline V gives CDR1 LNHNV, CDR2 YYDKDF (reference sequence). The V end was cut by 1 base, the J end by 4 bases, with 11 bases between. The CDR3 is 15 residues long. The DNA for the CDR3 is TGTGCCACCAGCAGAGGCCACTTGGGGAATCAGCCCCAGCATTTT. Amino acids: CATSRGHLGNQPQHF. The variable domain in full, with the rest retrieved from reference TRBV15 and TRBJ1-5, is DAMVIQNPRYQVTQFGKPVTLSCSQTLNHNVMYWYQQKSSQAPKLLFHYYDKDFNNEADTPDNFQSRRPNTSFCFLDIRSPGLGDTAMYLCATSRGHLGNQPQHFGDGTRLSIL.

This chain uses TRBV10-3 with TRBJ1-2; D is undetermined. With 0 bases removed from V and 2 bases from J, the gap between germline ends came to 10 bases. The CDR3 has 15 residues. CDR1 and CDR2 (germline): ENHRY, SYGVKD. The CDR3 reads CAISESYEVNYGYTF. The CDR3 bases are TGTGCCATCAGTGAGTCGTACGAGGTGAACTATGGCTACACCTTC.

This clonotype was recorded only once. The rearrangement links TRBV4-1 to TRBJ1-1, with D uncertain. V was pared by 4 bases and J by 6 bases, with 18 bases between. Germline V gives CDR1 MGHRA, CDR2 YSYEKL. This CDR3 contains 15 residues. CDR3 protein: CASSLETTPGAEAFF. The CDR3 DNA sequence: TGCGCCAGCAGCCTCGAGACTACCCCGGGCGCTGAAGCTTTCTTT.

The chain recombines TRBV4-2 with TRBJ2-2; D uncertain. The V gene lost 6 bases and the J gene lost 7 bases, with 18 bases spanning the gap. Germline V gives CDR1 LGHNA, CDR2 YNFKEQ. The CDR3 covers 15 residues. The CDR3 nucleotides are TGTGCCAGCAGTCGAGCTCAAGGGTGGGACGGGGAGCTGTTTTTT. This codes for CASSRAQGWDGELFF.

The J gene is TRBJ2-7, the V gene TRBV19; 9 nucleotides line up with TRBD1. Unmatched junction bases numbered 9, after V lost 10 bases and J lost 5 bases. The CDR3 extends over 13 amino acids. Germline V CDR1 and CDR2: LNHDA, SQIVND (reference sequence). CDR3 nucleotide sequence: TGTGCCACGATGAACAGGGGGCTTGACGAGCAGTACTTC. Translating gives CATMNRGLDEQYF.

This clonotype has a handful of counts. This rearrangement joins TRBV7-9 to TRBJ1-4, with D hard to call. The CDR3 extends over 15 amino acids. Germline V gene lookup returns CDR1 SEHNR and CDR2 FQNEAQ (reference sequence). Trimming pared 7 bases from V and 5 bases from J, leaving 17 bases between. DNA for the CDR3: TGTGCCAGCATGTTTCGCGGACTGATGAATGAAAAACTGTTTTTT. Protein product: CASMFRGLMNEKLFF. Using reference TRBV7-9 and TRBJ1-4 for the parts outside the CDR3, the full variable domain is DTGVSQNPRHKITKRGQNVTFRCDPISEHNRLYWYRQTLGQGPEFLTYFQNEAQLEKSRLLSDRFSAERPKGSFSTLEIQRTEQGDSAMYLCASMFRGLMNEKLFFGSGTQLSVL.

The gene calls are TRBV12-3 or TRBV12-4 and TRBJ1-1; D might be TRBD1 (5 bases). The CDR3 is 10 amino acids. Between the trimmed V and J ends, which lost 6 bases and 10 bases, there was a span of 9 bases. CDR3 coding DNA: TGTGCCAGCAGCGGGGGAGTAGCTTTCTTT. Its translation: CASSGGVAFF.

This chain connects TRBV7-6 to TRBJ1-3; D is possibly TRBD1 (5 bases). CDR3 size: 16 residues. Per the germline V gene, CDR1 is SGHVS and CDR2 is FNYEAQ. The ends were cut back, 5 bases at V and 0 bases at J, with 14 bases in the middle. CDR3 in amino acids: CASSPGVGHSGNTIYF. The CDR3 region has the DNA TGTGCCAGCAGCCCTGGTGTGGGGCACTCTGGAAACACCATATATTTT.